The T cell receptor (beta chain) under discussion was sequenced for a study of shared clonotypes between healthy human individuals. Some clones are missing from TCRdb's copy, which holds only in-frame ones; the method was immunoSEQ multiplex PCR. The repertoire holds about 2.1 million clones, with around 93% as singletons. About this clone itself: The identical CDR3 is also encoded by other nucleotide sequences in the sample.

Germline CDR1 and CDR2: MNHEY and SMNVEV (reference sequence). The V segment lost 5 bases and the J segment 6 bases; nucleotides outside the gene matches: 4. The CDR3 totals 14 residues. Positive CCR7 selection of CD45RO-negative cells yielded the naive CD8 cells, and terminally differentiated effector memory CD45RA+ cells were excluded. This chain joins TRBV27 and TRBJ2-2; 9 bases align to TRBD1. Sequencing input: naive CD8+ T cells from PBMCs. This receptor was taken from a man between 18 and 35 years old in good health. Some clones in this sample may be carry-over from other donors' samples. The CDR3 loop reads CASSVTGGAGELFF. CDR3 coding DNA: TGTGCCAGCAGTGTGACAGGGGGGGCCGGGGAGCTGTTTTTT.